The source of this T cell receptor beta chain is a study of blood T cells in healthy people across ages. This CDR3 is 13 amino acids long. The germline CDR1 and CDR2 sequences are SQVTM and ANQGSEA. Peripheral blood was drawn, approximately 10 milliliters per donor. A minimum of 6 million PBMCs was isolated per sample. PCR was performed a second time for about 6 to 12 cycles using a sample-barcoded 5' primer and a J-beta primer mix. TCRdb used MiXCR to reprocess the 5' RACE reads, holding one entry per CDR3 protein. The table has some 760,000 distinct CDR3 sequences, 25% seen once; the top ten hold more than 8.5%. This clonotype was counted only a few times. The junction and the germline gene differ at one end; a read error may be behind it. The sample also formed part of further work on T cells of mothers and their children.

The origin of this receptor is a boy younger than 18 in good health. The material sequenced was blood. This sequence joins TRBV29-1 and TRBJ2-2; perhaps TRBD1 as D (6 bases). CDR3 DNA sequence: TGCAGCGTTGAAAAAGGGGACACCGGGGAGCTGCTTTTT. It codes for CSVEKGDTGELLF.